This entry lists 13 T cell receptor beta chains sequenced from one sample in a study of cytomegalovirus exposure and HLA in healthy donors. PCR employed 60 Vbeta and 13 Jbeta primers. The protocol was immunoSEQ multiplex PCR, while the TCRdb copy is restricted to in-frame clones and leaves out a portion. The sample lists 90,000 to 110,000 clones, around 80% occurring once. The sample taken for sequencing was PBMCs. These receptor sequences come from a man aged 35 to 55 in good health and CMV-seropositive.

V is TRBV4-3 and J is TRBJ2-5; a possible D gene is TRBD2 (7 bases). The end of the DNA aligns better with TRBJ2-7, so the J call may be wrong. Germline CDR1 reads LGHNA; CDR2 reads YSLEER. The CDR3 extends over 14 amino acids. The CDR3 DNA sequence: TGCGCCAGCAGCCAAGATAGGGGGGGCTACGAGCAGTACTTC. Translated, it gives CASSQDRGGYEQYF.

The chain recombines TRBV14 with TRBJ2-3; 9 nucleotides agree with TRBD1. Germline V gene sequence: CDR1 SGHDN, CDR2 FVKESK. The CDR3 is 17 amino acids. Trimming removed 6 bases from V and 2 bases from J; junction bases left unmatched: 12. CDR3 nucleotides: TGTGCCAGCAGAGAGGGACAGGGTACTTCGTTCACAGATACGCAGTATTTT. Translating it yields CASREGQGTSFTDTQYF.

The chain combines TRBV15 with TRBJ1-3, with unresolved D. The CDR3 is 15 amino acids. Germline V lookup: CDR1 LNHNV, CDR2 YYDKDF (reference sequence). Trimming removed 0 bases from V and 0 bases from J, with 6 bases in between. The CDR3 DNA reads TGTGCCACCAGCAGAGAACGTAGCTCTGGAAACACCATATATTTT. The encoded protein is CATSRERSSGNTIYF. The whole variable domain, remainder taken from reference TRBV15 and TRBJ1-3, is DAMVIQNPRYQVTQFGKPVTLSCSQTLNHNVMYWYQQKSSQAPKLLFHYYDKDFNNEADTPDNFQSRRPNTSFCFLDIRSPGLGDTAMYLCATSRERSSGNTIYFGEGSWLTVV.

This rearrangement joins TRBV19 to TRBJ2-1, with 7 bases that match TRBD2. With V trimmed by 4 bases and J by 4 bases, 7 bases remained unmatched. CDR3 length equals 15 residues. Germline V CDR1 and CDR2: LNHDA, SQIVND (reference sequence). This CDR3 reads CASSTERGKYNEQFF. DNA for the CDR3: TGTGCCAGTAGTACCGAGCGGGGAAAATACAATGAGCAGTTCTTC.

The J gene is TRBJ2-1, the V gene TRBV30; no clear D gene. Germline CDR1 GTSNPN, CDR2 SVGIG (reference sequence). This CDR3 region has 12 residues. Trimming stripped 3 bases from V and 6 bases from J, with 9 bases between. The CDR3 sequence is CAWSPPVNEQFF. Here the CDR3 DNA reads TGTGCCTGGAGCCCCCCGGTCAATGAGCAGTTCTTC.

The chain joins TRBV2 to TRBJ1-1; 8 nucleotides line up with TRBD1. The CDR3 length is 15 residues. Germline CDR1 is SNHLY and CDR2 is FYNNEI. J was trimmed by 8 bases and V by 11 bases; bases with no gene match: 19. The CDR3 nucleotides read TGTGCCCATTCGGGGGCAGGGGGCAACCGGGAGGAAGCTTTCTTT. Protein sequence: CAHSGAGGNREEAFF.

V and J are TRBV15 and TRBJ2-5; no reliable D call. The V end lost 1 base, the J end lost 9 bases, and 12 bases lay between the germline ends. CDR3 length equals 13 residues. Germline values: CDR1 LNHNV, CDR2 YYDKDF (reference sequence). CDR3 sequence reads: CATSRAPREAQYF. The CDR3 DNA reads TGTGCCACCAGCAGAGCCCCCCGCGAAGCCCAGTACTTC.

The count of this clone is one. The rearrangement links TRBV30 to TRBJ2-5; 16 positions agree with TRBD2. V was clipped by 7 bases and J by 4 bases; unmatched bases: 15. This CDR3 has 18 residues. The V gene's germline CDR1 is GTSNPN and CDR2 SVGIG (reference sequence). CDR3 residues: CALGREGLAGGMGETQYF. CDR3 in DNA: TGTGCCTTGGGTCGGGAGGGACTAGCGGGAGGGATGGGAGAGACCCAGTACTTC.

The gene calls are TRBV18 and TRBJ2-5, with D perhaps TRBD2 (5 bases). This CDR3 contains 14 residues. Trimming stripped 2 bases from V and 4 bases from J, with 11 bases between. Germline-derived CDR1 and CDR2 are KGHSH and LQKENI. CDR3 nucleotides: TGTGCCAGCTCACCAGACTATGAGGGAGAGACCCAGTACTTC. Translation gives CASSPDYEGETQYF.

The genes are TRBV11-2 and TRBJ2-5; D may be TRBD1 (5 bases). The germline V and J ends were trimmed by 4 bases and 3 bases, with 9 bases remaining between them. From germline, CDR1 is SGHAT and CDR2 FQNNGV. The CDR3 is made up of 13 amino acids. The chain's CDR3 is CASSSQGKETQYF. In nucleotides, the CDR3 is TGTGCCAGCAGCTCCCAGGGTAAAGAGACCCAGTACTTC.

This clone has only a few counts. J is TRBJ2-1 and V is TRBV7-2; D uncertain. Germline V gene data show CDR1 as SGHTA and CDR2 as FQGNSA. With 0 bases removed from V and 3 bases from J, the gap between germline ends came to 9 bases. This CDR3 is built from 15 residues. As DNA, the CDR3 is TGTGCCAGCAGCTTAGCGTCGCCAGTCTACAATGAGCAGTTCTTC. Its translation is CASSLASPVYNEQFF.

The chain couples TRBV7-3 to TRBJ1-2, with D perhaps TRBD1 (6 bases). There are 14 residues in the CDR3. Germline V CDR1 and CDR2: SGHTA, FQGTGA. V dropped 5 bases and J dropped 6 bases, with 16 bases sitting between them. Here the CDR3 reads CASSPRPGGDGYTF. In DNA, the CDR3 is TGTGCCAGCAGCCCACGGCCGGGGGGCGATGGCTACACCTTC.

This sequence joins TRBV6-1 and TRBJ2-3; 7 bases match TRBD1. CDR1 and CDR2 from the germline V gene are MNHNS and SASEGT. With V trimmed by 2 bases and J by 0 bases, 5 bases remained unmatched. The CDR3 loop spans 16 amino acids. CDR3 residues: CASSEPRGISTDTQYF. The DNA for the CDR3 is TGTGCCAGCAGTGAACCCAGGGGGATTAGCACAGATACGCAGTATTTT.